This TCR beta chain was retrieved from a study of cytomegalovirus exposure and HLA in healthy donors. PCR was performed using 60 Vbeta and 13 Jbeta primers. Measured with immunoSEQ multiplex PCR; TCRdb has only the in-frame clones, and not every one. There are roughly 130,000 clones in the sample; around 80% occur only once, and 2% lies in the top ten. The CDR3 spans 16 residues. V was clipped by 3 bases and J by 0 bases, with 13 bases between them. Germline V CDR1 and CDR2: SGDLS, YYNGEE. Study outcomes and limitations: Later on, a genetic analysis was performed. It linked a missense variant in DCLRE1C with V- and J-gene trimming of TCR beta. In vitro checks showed that a few CMV-associated chains really do target CMV antigens.

About this clone itself: Antigen: not known.

The chain couples TRBV9 to TRBJ1-3; no definite D call. This clonotype originated in a man aged 18 to 35 in good health and CMV-seronegative. Sequencing was performed on PBMCs. CDR3 protein: CASSDLLPSSGNTIYF. CDR3 DNA sequence: TGTGCCAGCAGCGATCTATTACCAAGCTCTGGAAACACCATATATTTT. The variable domain in full, completed from reference TRBV9 and TRBJ1-3, reads DSGVTQTPKHLITATGQRVTLRCSPRSGDLSVYWYQQSLDQGLQFLIQYYNGEERAKGNILERFSAQQFPDLHSELNLSSLELGDSALYFCASSDLLPSSGNTIYFGEGSWLTVV.